The present entry profiles one T cell receptor beta chain with its context. The data stem from a study of control samples from healthy donors and cancer patients. The J segment lost 7 bases and the V segment lost 0 bases, leaving 7 bases of the junction unmatched. The CDR3 runs 16 residues. Per the germline V gene, CDR1 is SGHRS and CDR2 is YFSETQ. The protocol was immunoSEQ multiplex PCR, while the TCRdb copy is restricted to in-frame clones and leaves out a portion. Seen here are 150,000 or so clones, roughly 88% observed once, and the top ten hold over 1.5%. The receptor was isolated from a man younger than 30 in good health. The sequenced sample was blood. The chain recombines TRBV5-1 with TRBJ1-6, with 7 bases fitting TRBD1. CDR3 nucleotides: TGCGCCAGCAGCTTGGGGGACAGTATAGGAAATTCACCCCTCCACTTT. It codes for CASSLGDSIGNSPLHF.